The sequence of this T cell receptor beta chain was determined in a study of T cell repertoires in aging, cancer and after chemotherapy. Study details: Healthy donor repertoires were recorded over several months to years and showed clear clonal overlap.

This clonotype was observed a few times. What it binds is unknown. Rearranged V-D-J TRB sequences were amplified with a mixed TRB-A/B primer pool. TCRdb itself ran the multiplex PCR reads through MiXCR, one entry per CDR3 protein. This table has approximately 4,500 distinct CDR3 sequences, 20% to 30% appearing once. Peripheral blood genomic DNA, not sorted cells or RNA, was the template. Study findings and constraints: In each cancer cohort, median generation probability increased across chemotherapy, suggesting thymic output rebounded. Compared with age-matched healthy donors, untreated hematological or solid cancer patients showed higher blood TCR clonality. Healthy donors lost TCR diversity with age mainly through richness, cancer patients through richness and evenness.

Input material: blood. The source is a human donor in good health. The donor label of this sample is uncertain.

The CDR3 region is CATSEPSGGTDTQYF. The CDR3 bases are TGTGCCACCAGTGAACCTAGCGGGGGCACAGATACGCAGTATTTT. The rearrangement uses TRBV24-1 and TRBJ2-3; 9 positions agree with TRBD2. V dropped 4 bases and J dropped 1; count of bases not matched to a gene: 2. Looked up from germline, CDR1 is KGHDR and CDR2 is SFDVKD. The CDR3 has 15 amino acids.